Listed below are T cell receptor beta chains from one sample, sequenced in a study of T cells in Graves' hyperthyroidism and ophthalmopathy. TCRdb itself ran the multiplex PCR reads through MiXCR, one entry per CDR3 protein. Of approximately 380,000 distinct CDR3 sequences listed, over 15% are singletons. The source material was blood. These receptor sequences come from a woman aged 18-30 years with Graves' hyperthyroidism. Both conserved end residues are part of each CDR3. A D gene is named only where the DNA matches it firmly. Not all rows give a size; the values are once, few, many and, for expanded clones, a class.

V gene: TRBV5-1
J gene: TRBJ2-7
clone size: many
CDR3 length: 14
D gene: TRBD2
CDR3 protein: CASSLGGPTYEQYF
CDR3 DNA: TGTGCCAGCAGCTTGGGAGGGCCCACCTACGAGCAGTACTTC

V gene: TRBV12-3/TRBV12-4
J gene: TRBJ1-2
clone size: many
CDR3 length: 14
D gene: .
CDR3 protein: CASSLSYSNYGYTF
CDR3 DNA: TGTGCCAGCAGTTTATCTTACAGCAACTATGGCTACACCTTC

V gene: TRBV11-1
J gene: TRBJ1-1
clone size: few
CDR3 length: 17
D gene: .
CDR3 protein: CASSLLNRAPMNTEAFF
CDR3 DNA: TGTGCCAGCAGCTTACTAAACAGGGCGCCCATGAACACTGAAGCTTTCTTT

V gene: TRBV20-1
J gene: TRBJ1-5
clone size: .
CDR3 length: 17
D gene: .
CDR3 protein: CSARTIERGQATRPQHF
CDR3 DNA: TGCAGTGCTAGGACAATAGAACGGGGACAAGCCACGCGGCCCCAGCATTTT

V gene: TRBV6-1
J gene: TRBJ1-1
clone size: many
CDR3 length: 13
D gene: .
CDR3 protein: CASSAGVHTEAFF
CDR3 DNA: TGTGCCAGCAGTGCCGGGGTACACACTGAAGCTTTCTTT

V gene: TRBV11-2
J gene: TRBJ2-7
clone size: many
CDR3 length: 14
D gene: .
CDR3 protein: CASSRDSRTYEQYF
CDR3 DNA: TGTGCCAGCAGCCGAGACAGTAGGACCTACGAGCAGTACTTC

V gene: TRBV6-1
J gene: TRBJ1-1
clone size: few
CDR3 length: 14
D gene: .
CDR3 protein: CASSVTKGGTEAFF
CDR3 DNA: TGTGCCAGCAGTGTTACTAAGGGGGGCACTGAAGCTTTCTTT

V gene: TRBV5-6
J gene: TRBJ2-7
clone size: many
CDR3 length: 13
D gene: TRBD1
CDR3 protein: CASLGQGGYEQYF
CDR3 DNA: TGTGCCAGCCTCGGACAGGGAGGATACGAGCAGTACTTC

V gene: TRBV27
J gene: TRBJ2-2
clone size: many
CDR3 length: 14
D gene: TRBD1
CDR3 protein: CASSPGQGAGELFF
CDR3 DNA: TGTGCCAGCAGTCCGGGACAGGGAGCCGGGGAGCTGTTTTTT

V gene: TRBV11-3
J gene: TRBJ1-1
clone size: .
CDR3 length: 15
D gene: .
CDR3 protein: CASSQPGRGRTEAFF
CDR3 DNA: TGTGCCAGCAGCCAGCCCGGGAGGGGACGAACTGAAGCTTTCTTT

V gene: TRBV6-5
J gene: TRBJ2-3
clone size: many
CDR3 length: 13
D gene: .
CDR3 protein: CASSYSGTDTQYF
CDR3 DNA: TGTGCCAGCAGTTATTCCGGCACAGATACGCAGTATTTT

V gene: TRBV30
J gene: TRBJ2-5
clone size: many
CDR3 length: 15
D gene: .
CDR3 protein: CAWGPKEGPQETQYF
CDR3 DNA: TGTGCCTGGGGTCCTAAGGAGGGACCCCAAGAGACCCAGTACTTC

V gene: TRBV18
J gene: TRBJ1-1
clone size: many
CDR3 length: 13
D gene: .
CDR3 protein: CASSRQDGTEAFF
CDR3 DNA: TGTGCCAGCTCACGACAAGACGGGACTGAAGCTTTCTTT

V gene: TRBV12-3/TRBV12-4
J gene: TRBJ1-2
clone size: .
CDR3 length: 15
D gene: TRBD1
CDR3 protein: CASRGTGTNSYGYTF
CDR3 DNA: TGTGCCAGCAGAGGGACAGGGACTAATTCCTATGGCTACACCTTC

V gene: TRBV20-1
J gene: TRBJ1-1
clone size: many
CDR3 length: 11
D gene: TRBD1
CDR3 protein: CSARARQGAFF
CDR3 DNA: TGCAGTGCTAGAGCGCGACAGGGCGCTTTCTTT

V gene: TRBV4-1
J gene: TRBJ1-1
clone size: many
CDR3 length: 14
D gene: .
CDR3 protein: CASSHEGKGTEAFF
CDR3 DNA: TGCGCCAGCAGCCATGAGGGCAAGGGCACTGAAGCTTTCTTT

V gene: TRBV9
J gene: TRBJ1-2
clone size: .
CDR3 length: 18
D gene: TRBD1
CDR3 protein: CASSVGPGQGWNKDGYTF
CDR3 DNA: TGTGCCAGCAGCGTAGGCCCCGGACAGGGGTGGAATAAGGATGGCTACACCTTC

V gene: TRBV12-3/TRBV12-4
J gene: TRBJ2-5
clone size: .
CDR3 length: 14
D gene: .
CDR3 protein: CAISLIAPQETRYF
CDR3 DNA: TGTGCCATCAGTTTAATTGCCCCACAAGAGACCCGGTACTTC

V gene: TRBV20-1
J gene: TRBJ2-7
clone size: .
CDR3 length: 13
D gene: .
CDR3 protein: CSARAQGFHEQYF
CDR3 DNA: TGCAGTGCTAGAGCTCAGGGTTTCCACGAGCAGTACTTC

V gene: TRBV12-3/TRBV12-4
J gene: TRBJ1-2
clone size: many
CDR3 length: 14
D gene: TRBD1
CDR3 protein: CASSIQGANYGYTF
CDR3 DNA: TGTGCCAGCAGTATACAGGGGGCGAACTATGGCTACACCTTC

V gene: TRBV20-1
J gene: TRBJ2-5
clone size: .
CDR3 length: 13
D gene: .
CDR3 protein: CSATGASQETQYF
CDR3 DNA: TGCAGTGCTACGGGGGCTAGCCAAGAGACCCAGTACTTC

V gene: TRBV6-4
J gene: TRBJ2-4
clone size: many
CDR3 length: 14
D gene: .
CDR3 protein: CASSRGVAKNIQYF
CDR3 DNA: TGTGCCAGCAGCAGAGGAGTAGCCAAAAACATTCAGTACTTC

V gene: TRBV11-2
J gene: TRBJ1-6
clone size: many
CDR3 length: 16
D gene: .
CDR3 protein: CASSLEFVSRVSPLHF
CDR3 DNA: TGTGCCAGCAGCTTAGAATTCGTGTCGAGGGTCTCACCCCTCCACTTT

V gene: TRBV10-3
J gene: TRBJ2-7
clone size: .
CDR3 length: 11
D gene: TRBD2
CDR3 protein: CAISDLAGQYF
CDR3 DNA: TGTGCCATCAGTGACCTAGCGGGGCAGTACTTC

V gene: TRBV6-5
J gene: TRBJ1-2
clone size: many
CDR3 length: 15
D gene: .
CDR3 protein: CASSYSGARGNGYTF
CDR3 DNA: TGTGCCAGCAGTTACTCCGGGGCAAGAGGCAATGGCTACACCTTC

V gene: TRBV6-5
J gene: TRBJ1-3
clone size: many
CDR3 length: 16
D gene: .
CDR3 protein: CASSYRTPSSGNTIYF
CDR3 DNA: TGTGCCAGCAGTTATAGGACCCCCAGCTCTGGAAACACCATATATTTT

V gene: TRBV30
J gene: TRBJ2-5
clone size: many
CDR3 length: 11
D gene: .
CDR3 protein: CAWSVLETQYF
CDR3 DNA: TGTGCCTGGAGTGTATTAGAGACCCAGTACTTC

V gene: TRBV6-1
J gene: TRBJ2-7
clone size: .
CDR3 length: 13
D gene: .
CDR3 protein: CASNPQYAYEQYF
CDR3 DNA: TGTGCCAGCAATCCTCAGTACGCATACGAGCAGTACTTC

V gene: TRBV30
J gene: TRBJ2-2
clone size: .
CDR3 length: 17
D gene: TRBD1
CDR3 protein: CAWSVFGTGGNTGEPFF
CDR3 DNA: TGTGCCTGGAGTGTCTTCGGGACAGGGGGCAACACCGGGGAGCCGTTTTTT

V gene: TRBV20-1
J gene: TRBJ2-7
clone size: many
CDR3 length: 12
D gene: .
CDR3 protein: CSASMDSYEQYF
CDR3 DNA: TGCAGTGCTAGTATGGACTCCTACGAGCAGTACTTC

V gene: TRBV11-2
J gene: TRBJ2-7
clone size: many
CDR3 length: 13
D gene: .
CDR3 protein: CASSLIRGYEQYF
CDR3 DNA: TGTGCCAGCAGCTTGATTCGCGGATACGAGCAGTACTTC

V gene: TRBV6-1
J gene: TRBJ1-2
clone size: many
CDR3 length: 13
D gene: TRBD1
CDR3 protein: CASRPTGGSGYTF
CDR3 DNA: TGTGCCAGCAGACCTACAGGGGGCTCTGGCTACACCTTC

V gene: TRBV20-1
J gene: TRBJ1-1
clone size: many
CDR3 length: 13
D gene: TRBD1
CDR3 protein: CSAREGQVREAFF
CDR3 DNA: TGCAGTGCTAGAGAGGGACAGGTCCGGGAAGCTTTCTTT

V gene: TRBV6-1
J gene: TRBJ2-5
clone size: .
CDR3 length: 16
D gene: TRBD2
CDR3 protein: CATSDRAGDVRGTQYF
CDR3 DNA: TGTGCCACCAGTGACCGAGCGGGAGACGTCAGGGGGACCCAGTACTTC

V gene: TRBV7-9
J gene: TRBJ2-5
clone size: many
CDR3 length: 13
D gene: .
CDR3 protein: CASRIGYQETQYF
CDR3 DNA: TGTGCCAGCCGGATAGGGTACCAAGAGACCCAGTACTTC

V gene: TRBV6-5
J gene: TRBJ2-5
clone size: many
CDR3 length: 13
D gene: .
CDR3 protein: CASSSGREETQYF
CDR3 DNA: TGTGCCAGCAGTTCGGGACGGGAGGAGACCCAGTACTTC

V gene: TRBV14
J gene: TRBJ1-1
clone size: .
CDR3 length: 15
D gene: .
CDR3 protein: CASSQDPGRWTEAFF
CDR3 DNA: TGTGCCAGCAGCCAAGACCCAGGGAGGTGGACTGAAGCTTTCTTT

V gene: TRBV4-2
J gene: TRBJ1-2
clone size: .
CDR3 length: 16
D gene: .
CDR3 protein: CASSQDRTQATYGHTF
CDR3 DNA: TGTGCCAGCAGCCAAGATCGGACCCAGGCCACTTATGGCCACACCTTC

V gene: TRBV18
J gene: TRBJ2-5
clone size: many
CDR3 length: 16
D gene: TRBD2
CDR3 protein: CASSPPGLAGVETQYF
CDR3 DNA: TGTGCCAGCTCACCACCCGGGCTAGCGGGGGTGGAGACCCAGTACTTC

V gene: TRBV12-3/TRBV12-4
J gene: TRBJ2-7
clone size: many
CDR3 length: 13
D gene: .
CDR3 protein: CASTPGPGNEQYF
CDR3 DNA: TGTGCCAGCACACCGGGGCCGGGCAACGAGCAGTACTTC

V gene: TRBV11-2
J gene: TRBJ2-3
clone size: many
CDR3 length: 15
D gene: .
CDR3 protein: CASRAGYPNTDTQYF
CDR3 DNA: TGTGCCAGCAGAGCAGGGTATCCTAACACAGATACGCAGTATTTT

V gene: TRBV6-1
J gene: TRBJ1-3
clone size: many
CDR3 length: 15
D gene: .
CDR3 protein: CASSRLGGSGNTIYF
CDR3 DNA: TGTGCCAGCAGTCGACTGGGGGGCTCTGGAAACACCATATATTTT

V gene: TRBV6-7
J gene: TRBJ1-1
clone size: many
CDR3 length: 14
D gene: .
CDR3 protein: CASHTGGRNTEAFF
CDR3 DNA: TGTGCCAGCCACACCGGGGGGAGGAACACTGAAGCTTTCTTT

V gene: TRBV11-2
J gene: TRBJ1-3
clone size: many
CDR3 length: 14
D gene: .
CDR3 protein: CASSLDRGGNTIYF
CDR3 DNA: TGTGCCAGCAGCTTAGACAGGGGAGGAAACACCATATATTTT

V gene: TRBV24-1
J gene: TRBJ1-2
clone size: many
CDR3 length: 14
D gene: .
CDR3 protein: CATSDFASNYGYTF
CDR3 DNA: TGTGCCACCAGTGATTTCGCGTCTAACTATGGCTACACCTTC

V gene: TRBV20-1
J gene: TRBJ2-7
clone size: .
CDR3 length: 13
D gene: .
CDR3 protein: CSARSTGRDEQYF
CDR3 DNA: TGCAGTGCTAGATCCACAGGAAGGGACGAGCAGTACTTC

V gene: TRBV20-1
J gene: TRBJ1-5
clone size: many
CDR3 length: 13
D gene: .
CDR3 protein: CSANTGAGQPQHF
CDR3 DNA: TGCAGTGCTAACACGGGGGCCGGTCAGCCCCAGCATTTT

V gene: TRBV15
J gene: TRBJ2-5
clone size: few
CDR3 length: 16
D gene: .
CDR3 protein: CATSRGQAGILKTQYF
CDR3 DNA: TGTGCCACCAGCAGGGGTCAAGCAGGGATTTTGAAGACCCAGTACTTC

V gene: TRBV5-1
J gene: TRBJ1-5
clone size: many
CDR3 length: 13
D gene: .
CDR3 protein: CASSSSEGEPQHF
CDR3 DNA: TGCGCCAGCAGCTCCTCGGAAGGGGAGCCCCAGCATTTT

V gene: TRBV20-1
J gene: TRBJ2-5
clone size: .
CDR3 length: 15
D gene: .
CDR3 protein: CSARNPRAGWETQYF
CDR3 DNA: TGCAGTGCTAGGAACCCAAGGGCAGGGTGGGAGACCCAGTACTTC

V gene: TRBV27
J gene: TRBJ1-5
clone size: many
CDR3 length: 14
D gene: .
CDR3 protein: CASSLARGNQPQHF
CDR3 DNA: TGTGCCAGCAGTTTAGCCAGGGGCAATCAGCCCCAGCATTTT